One T cell receptor beta chain is described in this entry. Its antigen is unknown. The CDR3 extends over 15 amino acids. Germline values: CDR1 MDHEN, CDR2 SYDVKM. After removal of 8 bases from V and 4 bases from J, the junction contained 12 bases not matched to a gene. Sequenced by immunoSEQ multiplex PCR; TCRdb stores in-frame clones only, minus some. Here the sample spans around 700,000 clones, around 72% being singletons. This sample is part of a study of shared clonotypes between healthy human individuals. Whole-study findings and limits: In a handful of donors, about 5% of naive CD4 clonotypes appeared in common. The expectation was that sequencing depth would affect clonotype sharing among donors.

Sequencing used memory CD4+ T cells sorted from blood. Subset noted: CD45RA-negative fraction. The V call is TRBV28, the J call TRBJ2-5; 8 positions agree with TRBD2. This receptor was identified in a woman under 40 in good health. CDR3 protein: CASGSLGGRSETQYF. The CDR3 DNA sequence: TGTGCCAGCGGCTCCCTGGGCGGGAGGTCAGAGACCCAGTACTTC.